The 8 T cell receptor beta chains below all came from one sample that was sequenced in a study of blood T cell repertoires in COVID-19. Measured with immunoSEQ multiplex PCR; TCRdb has only the in-frame clones, and not every one. The data contain 71,000 or so clones, approximately 90% of them singletons. The sequencing sample was made of peripheral blood. The source of these receptors is a woman aged 18 to 35 with acute or convalescent COVID-19.

V usage is TRBV28 and J usage is TRBJ2-5, with D perhaps matching TRBD2 (5 bases). Trimming pared 4 bases from V and 3 bases from J, leaving 15 bases between. CDR1 and CDR2 from the germline V gene are MDHEN and SYDVKM. This CDR3 has 15 amino acids. CDR3 bases: TGTGCCAGCAGTTCCCCACCCAGCGGAAAAGAGACCCAGTACTTC. Protein product: CASSSPPSGKETQYF.

This chain uses TRBV2 with TRBJ1-2; D is undetermined. The CDR3 spans 11 residues. The germline V gene has CDR1 SNHLY and CDR2 FYNNEI. Trimming pared 8 bases from V and 4 bases from J, leaving 8 bases between. CDR3 DNA sequence: TGTGCCAGCCGACTCGGCTATGGCTACACCTTC. Translation gives CASRLGYGYTF.

The chain uses TRBV12-3 or TRBV12-4 and TRBJ1-2, with unresolved D. V gave up 10 bases and J gave up 4 bases, with 16 bases separating them. This CDR3 has 13 residues. CDR3 in DNA: TGTGCCACTACGTACGGGTTCAGCTATGGCTACACCTTC. This gives the protein CATTYGFSYGYTF.

V and J are TRBV28 and TRBJ2-7; 7 bases align to TRBD1. The CDR3 extends over 15 amino acids. Germline CDR1 reads MDHEN; CDR2 reads SYDVKM. The V and J ends lost 2 bases and 0 bases, in that order; junction bases with no gene match: 4. This CDR3 is CASSLRAGGSYEQYF. The DNA for the CDR3 is TGTGCCAGCAGTTTAAGGGCAGGGGGCTCCTACGAGCAGTACTTC.

This sequence joins TRBV5-1 and TRBJ1-6; a weak D match, TRBD1 (5 bases). CDR1 is SGHRS, CDR2 YFSETQ, per germline. The CDR3 contains 16 residues. The V and J ends lost 0 bases and 5 bases respectively, with 12 bases between them. CDR3 protein: CASSLEGRGNNSPLHF. CDR3 bases: TGCGCCAGCAGCTTGGAGGGTCGGGGGAATAATTCACCCCTCCACTTT.

The gene calls are TRBV19 and TRBJ1-5, with D hard to call. CDR3 length: 15 amino acids. Germline CDR1 and CDR2: LNHDA and SQIVND (reference sequence). Trimming left V 3 bases short and J 2 bases short, with 11 bases between. This chain's CDR3 is CASSIWSSGNQPQHF. The CDR3 DNA sequence: TGTGCCAGTAGTATTTGGTCGTCGGGCAATCAGCCCCAGCATTTT.

The chain joins TRBV6-5 to TRBJ2-1, with TRBD1 matching over 7 bases. Germline assignment: CDR1 MNHEY and CDR2 SVGAGI. CDR3 length: 15 residues. V lost 5 bases and J lost 0; bases outside the gene matches: 4. The CDR3 protein is CASSTTGDSYNEQFF. CDR3 nucleotides: TGTGCCAGCAGTACCACAGGGGACTCCTACAATGAGCAGTTCTTC.

V usage is TRBV5-1 and J usage is TRBJ2-3; D gene ambiguous. CDR1 and CDR2 (germline): SGHRS, YFSETQ. Deletions cut 0 bases from V and 5 bases from J, with 10 bases between. The CDR3 length is 14 residues. DNA of the CDR3: TGCGCCAGCAGCTTGGGCTCCATGAGAGATACGCAGTATTTT. Its protein is CASSLGSMRDTQYF.